This entry describes one TCR beta chain. Its target is unknown. These data originate in a study of pediatric ulcerative colitis. Study findings and constraints: Clonal expansions reduced rectal repertoire diversity in acute severe colitis. A couple of patients' blood samples yielded substantially fewer templates. Compared with controls, ulcerative colitis showed greater blood-rectum clone sharing.

The table came from immunoSEQ multiplex PCR; TCRdb's copy has only in-frame clones and leaves some out. The sample lists fewer than 30,000 clones, 70% to 75% occurring once. Germline CDR1 MNHEY, CDR2 SVGAGI. V was trimmed by 8 bases and J by 4 bases, leaving 13 bases between them. The CDR3 loop spans 13 amino acids. One to two pinch biopsies were taken from the rectum during colonoscopy. Before the diagnostic colonoscopy, ulcerative colitis patients were free of immunosuppressive medication. This sequence was found in a boy aged 5 to 17 with severe ulcerative colitis. Sequencing input: gut tissue. The chain joins TRBV6-5 to TRBJ2-3; D assignment may be TRBD1 or TRBD2 (5 bases each). CDR3 region: CASGTWGSDTQYF. The CDR3 DNA sequence: TGTGCCAGCGGCACGTGGGGGTCAGATACGCAGTATTTT.